A single sample is the source of the 28 T cell receptor beta chains below, sequenced in a study of control samples from healthy donors and cancer patients. The repertoire was sequenced with immunoSEQ multiplex PCR; TCRdb's copy has only in-frame clones and lacks some. The table has 130,000 or so clones, 92% seen once. Input material: blood. Receptors originate from a woman aged 45-65 years in good health.

The chain has TRBV18 and TRBJ2-7; D is ambiguous. Per the germline V gene, CDR1 is KGHSH and CDR2 is LQKENI. Trimming took 2 bases from V and 0 from J, leaving 8 bases between them. The CDR3 extends over 14 amino acids. CDR3 sequence reads: CASSPSSSSYEQYF. The CDR3 region has the DNA TGTGCCAGCTCACCAAGTAGTAGCTCCTACGAGCAGTACTTC.

This chain uses TRBV6-5 with TRBJ2-1; 7 nucleotides match TRBD2. The J segment lost 0 bases and the V segment lost 7 bases, leaving 3 bases of the junction unmatched. The germline CDR1 and CDR2 sequences are MNHEY and SVGAGI. The CDR3 is made up of 14 amino acids. The CDR3 protein is CASTPGGSYNEQFF. The CDR3 DNA reads as TGTGCCAGCACCCCGGGGGGCTCCTACAATGAGCAGTTCTTC.

The chain carries TRBV5-1 and TRBJ2-2; 7 nucleotides align to TRBD1. The CDR3 totals 14 residues. V was pared by 0 bases and J by 7 bases, with 3 bases of the junction left unmatched. Germline V gives CDR1 SGHRS, CDR2 YFSETQ. DNA for the CDR3: TGCGCCAGCAGCTTGGCCGCAGGGGGCGGGGAGCTGTTTTTT. Encoded protein: CASSLAAGGGELFF.

The rearrangement links TRBV4-2 to TRBJ1-3; D is undetermined. V shed 0 bases and J shed 2 bases, with 8 bases lying between them. Germline CDR1 reads LGHNA; CDR2 reads YNFKEQ. This CDR3 contains 15 residues. CDR3 nucleotide sequence: TGTGCCAGCAGCCAAGAACGGGTCCCTGGAAACACCATATATTTT. Translated, it gives CASSQERVPGNTIYF.

V usage is TRBV5-1 and J usage is TRBJ2-7; 7 nucleotides align to TRBD1. Per germline, CDR1 SGHRS and CDR2 YFSETQ. The V segment lost 0 bases and the J segment 2 bases; nucleotides outside the gene matches: 2. The CDR3 spans 14 residues. The chain's CDR3 is CASSLAGTAYEQYF. The CDR3 nucleotides are TGCGCCAGCAGCTTGGCAGGGACAGCCTACGAGCAGTACTTC.

This chain links TRBV2 with TRBJ1-6; D uncertain. Trimming removed 3 bases from V and 8 bases from J, with 11 bases in between. Germline lookup yields CDR1 SNHLY and CDR2 FYNNEI. CDR3 length: 14 amino acids. The CDR3 spells CASSDGWTDSPLHF. The CDR3 DNA sequence: TGTGCCAGCAGTGATGGCTGGACGGATTCACCCCTCCACTTT.

V usage is TRBV2 and J usage is TRBJ1-1, with D perhaps matching TRBD1 (5 bases). The CDR3 is 15 amino acids. Trimming removed 6 bases at V and 0 bases at J, with 14 bases between. CDR1 SNHLY and CDR2 FYNNEI come from the germline V gene. DNA of the CDR3: TGTGCCAGCAGCCTACCGGGGCCGATGAACACTGAAGCTTTCTTT. As protein: CASSLPGPMNTEAFF.

This clone was found once. This chain uses TRBV6-6 with TRBJ2-5; TRBD1 is a possible D gene (6 bases). Trimming stripped 4 bases from V and 8 bases from J, with 11 bases between. Germline V gene sequence: CDR1 MNHNY, CDR2 SVGAGI (reference sequence). The CDR3 consists of 12 residues. The CDR3 loop reads CASSFHRETQYF. Here the CDR3 DNA reads TGTGCCAGCAGTTTCCACAGGGAAACCCAGTACTTC.

The chain carries TRBV28 and TRBJ1-6; 12 bases agree with TRBD1. Germline trimming cut 5 bases from V and 9 bases from J; bases unmatched to any gene: 5. Germline V gene sequence: CDR1 MDHEN, CDR2 SYDVKM. The CDR3 has 15 amino acids. CDR3 in DNA: TGTGCCAGCAGTCTCCGGGACAGGGGGCGTTCACCCCTCCACTTT. As protein: CASSLRDRGRSPLHF.

The V call is TRBV5-6, the J call TRBJ2-1; 8 nucleotides align to TRBD2. After removal of 4 bases from V and 6 bases from J, the junction contained 15 bases not matched to a gene. Germline V gene lookup returns CDR1 SGHDT and CDR2 YYEEEE. The CDR3 has 17 amino acids. This chain's CDR3 is CASSQKWASGHSNEQFF. The CDR3 nucleotides are TGTGCCAGCAGCCAAAAGTGGGCTAGCGGGCATAGCAATGAGCAGTTCTTC.

CDR3 coding DNA: TGTGCCTGGAGTGGACCGAAGGGACAGGGGTTCCCCTACGAGCAGTACTTC. Its protein product is CAWSGPKGQGFPYEQYF. The chain links TRBV30 to TRBJ2-7, with 10 bases identical to TRBD1. This CDR3 is 17 amino acids long. Germline V gene data show CDR1 as GTSNPN and CDR2 as SVGIG (reference sequence). V was clipped by 1 base and J by 2 bases; unmatched bases: 11.

The V gene is TRBV13, the J gene TRBJ2-1; TRBD2 matches 9 bases. The CDR3 covers 15 residues. Germline lookup yields CDR1 PRHDT and CDR2 FYEKMQ (reference sequence). The junction had 8 bases not matched to a gene; V was cut back by 5 bases and J by 6 bases. The CDR3 nucleotides read TGTGCCAGCAGCGTCTTTAGCGGGAGCTTCAATGAGCAGTTCTTC. Residues: CASSVFSGSFNEQFF. Full variable domain (remainder filled in from reference TRBV13 and TRBJ2-1): AAGVIQSPRHLIKEKRETATLKCYPIPRHDTVYWYQQGPGQDPQFLISFYEKMQSDKGSIPDRFSAQQFSDYHSELNMSSLELGDSALYFCASSVFSGSFNEQFFGPGTRLTVL.

The chain is built from TRBV2 and TRBJ1-3; D unclear. Deletions cut 6 bases from V and 2 bases from J, with 11 bases between. This CDR3 region has 14 residues. CDR1 is SNHLY and CDR2 is FYNNEI in the germline V gene. The CDR3 DNA follows: TGTGCCAGCAGCCTCAGTGGGACTGGAAACACCATATATTTT. Translated: CASSLSGTGNTIYF.

V and J are TRBV6-6 and TRBJ2-7, with 7 bases lining up with TRBD2. Germline CDR1 is MNHNY and CDR2 is SVGAGI (reference sequence). With V trimmed by 6 bases and J by 3 bases, 2 bases remained unmatched. This CDR3 contains 12 residues. CDR3 coding DNA: TGTGCCAGCAGGGGGGGGGTCTACGAGCAGTACTTC. It encodes CASRGGVYEQYF.

CDR3 DNA: TGCGCCAGCAGCTCGACGACAGGGCCGAACGAAAAACTGTTTTTT. This translates into CASSSTTGPNEKLFF. V gene TRBV5-1 combines with J gene TRBJ1-4; the match to TRBD1 covers 7 bases. The trim removed 3 bases at V and 8 bases at J, leaving 10 bases unmatched. The CDR3 totals 15 residues. In germline, CDR1 is SGHRS, CDR2 YFSETQ.

Only a few counts were recorded for this clone. The CDR3 here is CASSRDSLNEQYF. Written as DNA, the CDR3 is TGTGCCAGCAGTAGGGACTCACTGAACGAGCAGTACTTC. J is TRBJ2-7 and V is TRBV6-6, with D tentatively TRBD2 (6 bases). Germline CDR1 is MNHNY and CDR2 is SVGAGI (reference sequence). The CDR3 runs to 13 residues. Trimming left V 5 bases short and J 5 bases short, with 13 bases between.

The gene calls are TRBV15 and TRBJ1-3; TRBD1 might be the D (6 bases). CDR1 and CDR2 (germline): LNHNV, YYDKDF (reference sequence). The CDR3 is made up of 16 amino acids. Trimming removed 0 bases at V and 5 bases at J, with 14 bases between. CDR3: CATSRERGGPRNTIYF. CDR3 in DNA: TGTGCCACCAGCAGAGAGAGGGGGGGCCCTCGAAACACCATATATTTT.

The rearrangement links TRBV4-2 to TRBJ1-5; 7 nucleotides line up with TRBD1. The CDR3 has 16 residues. The germline V gene has CDR1 LGHNA and CDR2 YNFKEQ. The V gene end was trimmed by 0 bases and the J gene end by 4 bases; junction bases not matched to a gene: 6. CDR3 in DNA: TGTGCCAGCAGCCAAGAGGGGACAGATACAAATCAGCCCCAGCATTTT. Protein sequence: CASSQEGTDTNQPQHF.

The chain couples TRBV2 to TRBJ2-3; 12 bases map to TRBD2. CDR3 size: 15 residues. V shed 6 bases and J 6 bases; nucleotides not matched to a gene: 7. Germline V gives CDR1 SNHLY, CDR2 FYNNEI. The DNA for the CDR3 is TGTGCCAGCAGATGGACTAGCGGGGCCCGGGATACGCAGTATTTT. Translated: CASRWTSGARDTQYF.

The rearrangement links TRBV5-1 to TRBJ2-3, with TRBD2 as a possible D gene (6 bases). This CDR3 is built from 16 residues. Germline CDR1 and CDR2: SGHRS and YFSETQ. V was cut by 1 base and J by 4 bases, with 16 bases left in between. The chain's CDR3 is CASSLTSQLSPDTQYF. CDR3 bases: TGCGCCAGCAGCTTGACTAGCCAGCTTTCTCCAGATACGCAGTATTTT.

This chain connects TRBV19 to TRBJ1-4; possible D gene TRBD1, 6 bases. Germline V lookup: CDR1 LNHDA, CDR2 SQIVND (reference sequence). Trimming took 3 bases from V and 7 from J, leaving 9 bases between them. The CDR3 is made up of 13 amino acids. The DNA for the CDR3 is TGTGCCAGTAGTATTACAGGGACTGAAAAACTGTTTTTT. It codes for CASSITGTEKLFF.

V and J are TRBV6-1 and TRBJ2-3; D call uncertain. The V end lost 0 bases, the J end lost 7 bases, and 5 bases lay between the germline ends. The germline gives CDR1 MNHNS, CDR2 SASEGT. The CDR3 length is 12 residues. The CDR3 DNA is TGTGCCAGCAGTGAAGCGCAGTATACGCAGTATTTT. Translating it yields CASSEAQYTQYF.

The chain combines TRBV3-1 (or the pseudogene TRBV3-2) with TRBJ1-6; D may be TRBD1 (6 bases). CDR1 is LGHDT, CDR2 YNNKEL, per germline (reference sequence). The CDR3 has 14 amino acids. Trimming took 4 bases from V and 4 from J, leaving 8 bases between them. This chain's CDR3 is CASSPDRYNSPLHF. CDR3 bases: TGTGCCAGCAGCCCGGACAGATATAATTCACCCCTCCACTTT.

The chain links TRBV2 to TRBJ1-3; the D is unclear. V gave up 11 bases and J gave up 4 bases, with 18 bases separating them. The CDR3 contains 14 residues. Germline CDR1 reads SNHLY; CDR2 reads FYNNEI. The chain's CDR3 is CAGREDLSGNTIYF. The CDR3 region has the DNA TGTGCCGGACGGGAGGACCTCAGCGGAAACACCATATATTTT.

The rearrangement links TRBV6-1 to TRBJ1-2; the match to TRBD1 covers 8 bases. The CDR3 is 14 residues long. Trimming cost V 2 bases and J 7 bases; bases outside gene matches: 6. Germline V lookup: CDR1 MNHNS, CDR2 SASEGT. The DNA for the CDR3 is TGTGCCAGCAGTGAATTACAGGGGGGGTCTGGCTACACCTTC. Protein sequence: CASSELQGGSGYTF.

The V and J genes are TRBV7-8 and TRBJ2-1, with D maybe TRBD2 (6 bases). This CDR3 has 16 residues. Trimming cost V 8 bases and J 5 bases, with 22 bases left between them. CDR1 and CDR2 (germline): SGHVS, FQNEAQ. The CDR3 loop reads CASGPLLGEANNEQFF. The DNA for the CDR3 is TGTGCCAGCGGGCCCCTTCTGGGGGAGGCAAACAATGAGCAGTTCTTC.

The rearrangement uses TRBV2 and TRBJ1-6, with D maybe TRBD1 (5 bases). Trimming left V 6 bases short and J 4 bases short, with 13 bases between. The germline V gene has CDR1 SNHLY and CDR2 FYNNEI. This CDR3 has 15 amino acids. CDR3 in amino acids: CASRAEGTYNSPLHF. CDR3 sequence (DNA): TGTGCCAGCAGGGCTGAGGGGACTTATAATTCACCCCTCCACTTT. The full variable domain, rest sourced from reference TRBV2 and TRBJ1-6, is EPEVTQTPSHQVTQMGQEVILRCVPISNHLYFYWYRQILGQKVEFLVSFYNNEISEKSEIFDDQFSVERPDGSNFTLKIRSTKLEDSAMYFCASRAEGTYNSPLHFGNGTRLTVT.

This clone was observed a few times. This sequence joins TRBV4-1 and TRBJ2-2; a weak D match, TRBD1 (5 bases). The CDR3 totals 16 residues. Germline CDR1 and CDR2: MGHRA and YSYEKL. Trimming left V 1 base short and J 5 bases short, with 14 bases between. The CDR3 bases are TGCGCCAGCAGCCAAGGGGGCTGGGTTGATACCGGGGAGCTGTTTTTT. Amino acid sequence: CASSQGGWVDTGELFF.